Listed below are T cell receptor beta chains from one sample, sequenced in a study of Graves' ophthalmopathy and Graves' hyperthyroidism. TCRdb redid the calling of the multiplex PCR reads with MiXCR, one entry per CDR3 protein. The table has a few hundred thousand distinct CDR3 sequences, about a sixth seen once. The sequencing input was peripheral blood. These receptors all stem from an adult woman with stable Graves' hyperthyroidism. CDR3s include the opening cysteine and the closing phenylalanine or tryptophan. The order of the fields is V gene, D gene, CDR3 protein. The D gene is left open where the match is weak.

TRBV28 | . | CASSLMGQGGGNQPQHF
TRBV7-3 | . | CASSLQKQETQYF
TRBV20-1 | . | CSACRVGNTEAFF
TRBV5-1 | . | CASSLAGTMNTEAFF
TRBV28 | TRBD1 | CASSRPGQGPDGYTF
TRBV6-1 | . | CASRGRAPGAVEQYF
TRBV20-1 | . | CSAKEGSENTEAFF
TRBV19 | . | CASFQGNTEAFF
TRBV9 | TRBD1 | CASSVSGGGMNTEAFF
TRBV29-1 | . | CSVDLEVAKNIQYF
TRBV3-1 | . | CASSQDPYRTPIYGYTF
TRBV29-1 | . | CSVVTGKETGELFF
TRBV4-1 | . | CASSPRDTGTGELFF
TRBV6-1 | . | CASRPGRLSNQPQHF
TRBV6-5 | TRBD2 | CASSYSGGVYETQYF
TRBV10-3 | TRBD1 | CAIRSGTGETNYGYTF
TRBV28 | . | CASISYPGAHSNYGYTF
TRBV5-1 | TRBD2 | CASRRGSSGGTGELFF
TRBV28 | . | CASSLNRVWETQYF
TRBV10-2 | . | CASSESTWGETQYF
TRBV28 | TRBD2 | CASCSGSLNGELFF
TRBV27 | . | CASSSLRVPKNIQYF
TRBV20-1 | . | CSALEGGSNQPQHF
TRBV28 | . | CASRSGGGISGNTIYF
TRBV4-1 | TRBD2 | CASSSLGRGRAGELFF
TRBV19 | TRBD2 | CASSPADGGSSYEQYF
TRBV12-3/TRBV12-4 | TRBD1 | CASSSGPDRGLSTIYF
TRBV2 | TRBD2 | CASSDMTSGFYEETQYF
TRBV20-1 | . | CSAIALGPETQYF
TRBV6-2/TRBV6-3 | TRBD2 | CASWTSGGTGETQYF
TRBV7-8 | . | CASSLSGNSLSPLHF
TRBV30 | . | CAWTRAGGGETQYF
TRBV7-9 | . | CASSPAYRVRTEAFF
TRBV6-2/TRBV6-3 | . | CASKGQGPTQYF
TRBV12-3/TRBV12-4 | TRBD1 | CASSLGTGALEQYF
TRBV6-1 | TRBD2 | CALAGPNTGELFF
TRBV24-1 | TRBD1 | CATSDAGTGGTYTEAFF
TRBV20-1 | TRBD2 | CSASGISGTSGSREQYF
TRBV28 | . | CASSFRTGGPQYF
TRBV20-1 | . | CSAASAVNSGANVLTF
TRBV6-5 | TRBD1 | CASSYYGQGQNTEAFF
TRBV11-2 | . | CASSLSISGTRAGNTIYF
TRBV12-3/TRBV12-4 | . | CASSFGIRDRYEQYF